Described below is a single T cell receptor beta chain sequence and its context. This sample was taken from a study of long-term antiretroviral therapy in people with HIV. V gave up 9 bases and J gave up 0 bases, with 11 bases separating them. Germline CDR1 and CDR2: SGHDN and FVKESK. This CDR3 is 13 amino acids long. With survey level as its setting, the immunoSEQ assay was v3.0. Repertoires were generated with immunoSEQ multiplex PCR, while TCRdb's copy carries only in-frame clones and drops some. The table includes tens of thousands of clones, 65% to 90% detected once. The chain recombines TRBV14 with TRBJ1-1; D possibly corresponds to TRBD1 (6 bases). The TCR originated in a man aged 18 to 30 with HIV. The material was unsorted PBMCs, obtained 3.3 years after starting antiretroviral therapy. CDR3 DNA: TGTGCCAGTAGCGGGACAATGAACACTGAAGCTTTCTTT. Protein sequence: CASSGTMNTEAFF.